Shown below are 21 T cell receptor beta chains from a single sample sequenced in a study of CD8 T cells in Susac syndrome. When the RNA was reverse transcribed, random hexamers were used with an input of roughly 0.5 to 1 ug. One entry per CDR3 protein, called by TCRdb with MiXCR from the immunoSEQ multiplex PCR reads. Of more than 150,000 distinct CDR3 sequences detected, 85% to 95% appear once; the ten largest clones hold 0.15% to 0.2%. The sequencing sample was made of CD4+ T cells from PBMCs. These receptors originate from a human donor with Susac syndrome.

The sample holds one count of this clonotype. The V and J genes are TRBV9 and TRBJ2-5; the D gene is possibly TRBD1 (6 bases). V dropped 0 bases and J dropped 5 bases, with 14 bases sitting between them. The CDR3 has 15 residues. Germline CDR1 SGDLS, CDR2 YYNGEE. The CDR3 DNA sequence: TGTGCCAGCAGCGTAGTCCAGGGGCGAGGGGAGACCCAGTACTTC. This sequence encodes CASSVVQGRGETQYF. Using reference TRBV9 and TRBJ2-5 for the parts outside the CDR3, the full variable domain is DSGVTQTPKHLITATGQRVTLRCSPRSGDLSVYWYQQSLDQGLQFLIQYYNGEERAKGNILERFSAQQFPDLHSELNLSSLELGDSALYFCASSVVQGRGETQYFGPGTRLLVL.

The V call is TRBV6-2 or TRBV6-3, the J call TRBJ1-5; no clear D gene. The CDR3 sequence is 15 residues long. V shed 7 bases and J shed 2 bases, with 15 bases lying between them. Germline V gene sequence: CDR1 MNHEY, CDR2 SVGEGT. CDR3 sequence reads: CASTEHFGGNQPQHF. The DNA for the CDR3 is TGTGCCAGCACCGAACACTTTGGGGGCAATCAGCCCCAGCATTTT.

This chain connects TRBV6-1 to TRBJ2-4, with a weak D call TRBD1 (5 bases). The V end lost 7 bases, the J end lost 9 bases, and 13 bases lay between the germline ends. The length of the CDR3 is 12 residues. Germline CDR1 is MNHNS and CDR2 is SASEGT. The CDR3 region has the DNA TGTGCCAGCACGCAGGGCCAGGGCATTCAGTACTTC. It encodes CASTQGQGIQYF.

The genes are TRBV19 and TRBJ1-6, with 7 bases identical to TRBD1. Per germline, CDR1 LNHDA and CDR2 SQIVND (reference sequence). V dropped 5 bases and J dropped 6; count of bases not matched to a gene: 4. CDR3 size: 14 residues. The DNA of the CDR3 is TGTGCCAGTAGTGTGGGACAGATTAATTCACCCCTCCACTTT. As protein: CASSVGQINSPLHF.

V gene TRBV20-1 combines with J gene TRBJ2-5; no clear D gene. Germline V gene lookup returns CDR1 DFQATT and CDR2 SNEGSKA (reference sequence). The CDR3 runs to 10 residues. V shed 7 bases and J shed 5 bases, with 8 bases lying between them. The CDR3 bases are TGCAGTGGGGGTCGGGAGACCCAGTACTTC. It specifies CSGGRETQYF.

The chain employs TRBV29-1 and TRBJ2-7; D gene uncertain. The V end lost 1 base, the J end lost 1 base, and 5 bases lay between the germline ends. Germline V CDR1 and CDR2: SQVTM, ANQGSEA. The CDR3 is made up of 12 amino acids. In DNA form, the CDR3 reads TGCAGCGTTGAAGGCAGGTCCTACGAGCAGTACTTC. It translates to CSVEGRSYEQYF.

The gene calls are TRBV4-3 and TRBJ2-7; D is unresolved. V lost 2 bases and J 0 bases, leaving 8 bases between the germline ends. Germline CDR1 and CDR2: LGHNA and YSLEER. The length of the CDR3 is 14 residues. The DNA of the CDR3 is TGCGCCAGCAGCCAACTAGTCAGCTCCTACGAGCAGTACTTC. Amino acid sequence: CASSQLVSSYEQYF.

The CDR3 sequence is CASRPTGLGTEAFF. DNA for the CDR3: TGTGCCAGCAGGCCTACAGGGTTAGGCACTGAAGCTTTCTTT. The chain links TRBV27 to TRBJ1-1, with D perhaps matching TRBD1 (6 bases). V was clipped by 6 bases and J by 4 bases, with 15 bases between them. The CDR3 has 14 amino acids. The V gene's germline CDR1 is MNHEY and CDR2 SMNVEV (reference sequence).

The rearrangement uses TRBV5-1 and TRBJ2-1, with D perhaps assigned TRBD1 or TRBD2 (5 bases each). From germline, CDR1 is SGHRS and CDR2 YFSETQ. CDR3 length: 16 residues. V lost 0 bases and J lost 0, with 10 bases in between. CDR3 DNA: TGCGCCAGCAGCTTGGCGGGGACCGTCTCCTACAATGAGCAGTTCTTC. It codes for CASSLAGTVSYNEQFF.

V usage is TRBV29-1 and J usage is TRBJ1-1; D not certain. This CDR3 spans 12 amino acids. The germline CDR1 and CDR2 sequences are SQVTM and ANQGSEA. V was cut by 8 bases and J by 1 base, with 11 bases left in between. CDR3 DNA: TGCAGCATCCGGACGGCGAACACTGAAGCTTTCTTT. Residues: CSIRTANTEAFF.

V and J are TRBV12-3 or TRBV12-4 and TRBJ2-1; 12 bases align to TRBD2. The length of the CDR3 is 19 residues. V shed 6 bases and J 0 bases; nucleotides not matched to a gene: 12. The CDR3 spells CASRKGTSGQSSSYNEQFF. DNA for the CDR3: TGTGCCAGCAGGAAGGGGACTAGCGGGCAATCTAGCTCCTACAATGAGCAGTTCTTC.

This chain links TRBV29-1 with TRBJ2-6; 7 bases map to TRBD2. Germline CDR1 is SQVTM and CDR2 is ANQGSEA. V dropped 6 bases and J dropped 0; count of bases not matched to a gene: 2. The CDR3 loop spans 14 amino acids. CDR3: CSVGGGSGANVLTF. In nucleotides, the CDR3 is TGCAGCGTGGGGGGGGGCTCTGGGGCCAACGTCCTGACTTTC. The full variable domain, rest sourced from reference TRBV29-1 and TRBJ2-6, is SAVISQKPSRDICQRGTSLTIQCQVDSQVTMMFWYRQQPGQSLTLIATANQGSEATYESGFVIDKFPISRPNLTFSTLTVSNMSPEDSSIYLCSVGGGSGANVLTFGAGSRLTVL.

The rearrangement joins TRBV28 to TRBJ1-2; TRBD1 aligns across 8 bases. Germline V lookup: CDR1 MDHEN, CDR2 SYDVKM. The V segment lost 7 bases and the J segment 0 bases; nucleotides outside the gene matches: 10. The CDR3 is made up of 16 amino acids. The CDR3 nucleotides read TGTGCCAGCAAGGAATGGACAGGGAAGGCTAACTATGGCTACACCTTC. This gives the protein CASKEWTGKANYGYTF.

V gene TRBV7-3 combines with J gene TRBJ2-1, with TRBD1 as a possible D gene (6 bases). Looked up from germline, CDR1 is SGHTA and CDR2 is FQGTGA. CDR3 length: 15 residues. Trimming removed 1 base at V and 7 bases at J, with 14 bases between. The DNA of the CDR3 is TGTGCCAGCAGCTTAAAACAGGCAGGGGTTAATGAGCAGTTCTTC. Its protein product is CASSLKQAGVNEQFF.

CDR3 nucleotide sequence: TGTGCCAGCAGTTACGGGACCTATCAGCCCCAGCATTTT. It yields the protein CASSYGTYQPQHF. J is TRBJ1-5 and V is TRBV6-5; the D gene is possibly TRBD1 (5 bases). Deletions cut 2 bases from V and 5 bases from J, with 7 bases between. In germline, CDR1 is MNHEY, CDR2 SVGAGI. The length of the CDR3 is 13 residues.

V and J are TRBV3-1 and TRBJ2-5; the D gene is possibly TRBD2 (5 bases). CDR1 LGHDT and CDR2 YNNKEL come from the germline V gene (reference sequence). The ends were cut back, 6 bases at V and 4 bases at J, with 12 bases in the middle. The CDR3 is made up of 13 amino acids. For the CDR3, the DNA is TGTGCCAGCAGACTTCGGGGTGCAGAGACCCAGTACTTC. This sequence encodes CASRLRGAETQYF.

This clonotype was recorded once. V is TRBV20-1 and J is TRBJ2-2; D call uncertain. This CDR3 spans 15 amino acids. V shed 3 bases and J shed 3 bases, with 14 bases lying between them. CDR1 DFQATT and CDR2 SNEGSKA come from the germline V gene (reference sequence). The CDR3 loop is CSASHQKTYTGELFF. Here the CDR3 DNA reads TGCAGTGCTAGTCACCAGAAGACTTACACCGGGGAGCTGTTTTTT.

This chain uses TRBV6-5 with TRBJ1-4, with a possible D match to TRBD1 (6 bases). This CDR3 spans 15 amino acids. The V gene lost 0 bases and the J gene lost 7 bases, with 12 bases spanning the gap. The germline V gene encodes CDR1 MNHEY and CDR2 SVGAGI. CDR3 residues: CASSYSNRASEKLFF. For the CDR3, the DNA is TGTGCCAGCAGTTACTCCAACAGGGCCAGTGAAAAACTGTTTTTT.

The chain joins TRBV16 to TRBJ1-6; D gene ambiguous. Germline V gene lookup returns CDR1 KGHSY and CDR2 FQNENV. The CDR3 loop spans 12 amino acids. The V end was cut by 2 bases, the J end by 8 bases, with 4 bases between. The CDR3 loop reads CASSQGDSPLHF. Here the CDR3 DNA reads TGTGCCAGCAGCCAAGGGGATTCACCCCTCCACTTT.

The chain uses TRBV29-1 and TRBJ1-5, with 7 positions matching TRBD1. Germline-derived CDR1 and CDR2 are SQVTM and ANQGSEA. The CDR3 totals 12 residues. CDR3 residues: CSAGTEYQPQHF. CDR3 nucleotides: TGCAGTGCCGGGACAGAATATCAGCCCCAGCATTTT.

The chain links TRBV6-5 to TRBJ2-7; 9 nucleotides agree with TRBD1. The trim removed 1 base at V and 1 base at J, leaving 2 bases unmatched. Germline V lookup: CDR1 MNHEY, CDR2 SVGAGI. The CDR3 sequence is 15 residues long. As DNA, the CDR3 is TGTGCCAGCAGTTACTTACAGGGGGCTTCCTACGAGCAGTACTTC. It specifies CASSYLQGASYEQYF.